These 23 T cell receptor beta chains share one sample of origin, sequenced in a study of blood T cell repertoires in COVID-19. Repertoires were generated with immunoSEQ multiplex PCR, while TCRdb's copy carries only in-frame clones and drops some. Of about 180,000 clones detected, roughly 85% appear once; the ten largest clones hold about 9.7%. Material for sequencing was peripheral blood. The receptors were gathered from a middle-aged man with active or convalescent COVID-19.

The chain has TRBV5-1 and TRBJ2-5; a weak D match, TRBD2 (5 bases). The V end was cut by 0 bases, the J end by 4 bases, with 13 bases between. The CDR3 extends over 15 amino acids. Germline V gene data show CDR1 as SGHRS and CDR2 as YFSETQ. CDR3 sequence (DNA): TGCGCCAGCAGCTTGGCTAGCTATTACGGAGAGACCCAGTACTTC. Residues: CASSLASYYGETQYF.

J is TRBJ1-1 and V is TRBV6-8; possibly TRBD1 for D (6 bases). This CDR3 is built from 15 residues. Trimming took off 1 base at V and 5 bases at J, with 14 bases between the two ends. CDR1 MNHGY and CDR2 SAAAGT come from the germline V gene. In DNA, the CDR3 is TGTGCCAGCAGTTACTTGCAGGGGTCGACGACTGAAGCTTTCTTT. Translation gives CASSYLQGSTTEAFF.

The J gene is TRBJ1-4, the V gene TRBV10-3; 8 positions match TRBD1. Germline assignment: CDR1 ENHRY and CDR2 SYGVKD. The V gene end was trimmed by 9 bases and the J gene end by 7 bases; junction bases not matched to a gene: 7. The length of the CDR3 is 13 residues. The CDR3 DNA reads TGTGCCATTACTCAGGGGGCGGGTGAAAAACTGTTTTTT. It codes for CAITQGAGEKLFF.

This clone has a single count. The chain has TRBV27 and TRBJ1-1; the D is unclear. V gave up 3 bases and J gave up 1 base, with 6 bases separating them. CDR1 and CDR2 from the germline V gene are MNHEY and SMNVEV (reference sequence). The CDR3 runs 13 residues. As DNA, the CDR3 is TGTGCCAGCAGTTTTGGAGGGAACACTGAAGCTTTCTTT. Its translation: CASSFGGNTEAFF.

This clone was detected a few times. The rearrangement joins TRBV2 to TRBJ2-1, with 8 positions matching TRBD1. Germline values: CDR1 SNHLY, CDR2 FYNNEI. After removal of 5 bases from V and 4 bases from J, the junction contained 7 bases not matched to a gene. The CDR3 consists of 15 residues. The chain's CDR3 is CASSRTGSSYNEQFF. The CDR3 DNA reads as TGTGCCAGCAGTCGGACAGGGTCAAGTTACAATGAGCAGTTCTTC.

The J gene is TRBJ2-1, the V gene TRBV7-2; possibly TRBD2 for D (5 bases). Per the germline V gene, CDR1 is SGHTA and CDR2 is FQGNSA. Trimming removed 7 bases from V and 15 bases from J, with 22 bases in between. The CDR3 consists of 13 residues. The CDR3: CASTQREAGLLFF. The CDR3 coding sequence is TGTGCCAGCACCCAACGCGAGGCGGGCTTGCTGTTCTTC.

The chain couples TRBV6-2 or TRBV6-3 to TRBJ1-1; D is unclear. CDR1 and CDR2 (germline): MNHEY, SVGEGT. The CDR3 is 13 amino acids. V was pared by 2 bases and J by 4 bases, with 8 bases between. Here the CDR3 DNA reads TGTGCCAGCAGTTACCTGTTGGCCACTGAAGCTTTCTTT. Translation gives CASSYLLATEAFF.

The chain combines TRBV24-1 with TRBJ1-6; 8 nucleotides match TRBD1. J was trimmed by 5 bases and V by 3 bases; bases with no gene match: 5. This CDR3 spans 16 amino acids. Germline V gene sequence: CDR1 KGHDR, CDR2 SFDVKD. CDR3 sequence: CATSDPRTGNNSPLHF. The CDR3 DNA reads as TGTGCCACCAGTGATCCCCGGACAGGGAATAATTCACCCCTCCACTTT.

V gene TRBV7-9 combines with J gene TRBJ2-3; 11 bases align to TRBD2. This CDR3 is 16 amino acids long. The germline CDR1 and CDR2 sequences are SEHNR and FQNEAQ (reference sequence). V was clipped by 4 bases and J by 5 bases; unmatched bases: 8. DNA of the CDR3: TGTGCCAGCAGCTGGGGCACTAGCGGGGGCCGAGATACGCAGTATTTT. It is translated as CASSWGTSGGRDTQYF.

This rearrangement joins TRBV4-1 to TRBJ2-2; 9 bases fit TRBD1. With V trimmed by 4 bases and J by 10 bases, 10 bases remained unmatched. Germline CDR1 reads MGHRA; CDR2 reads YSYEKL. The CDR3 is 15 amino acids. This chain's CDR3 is CASSLTPGQGEELFF. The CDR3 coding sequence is TGCGCCAGCAGCCTAACCCCGGGACAGGGAGAGGAGCTGTTTTTT.

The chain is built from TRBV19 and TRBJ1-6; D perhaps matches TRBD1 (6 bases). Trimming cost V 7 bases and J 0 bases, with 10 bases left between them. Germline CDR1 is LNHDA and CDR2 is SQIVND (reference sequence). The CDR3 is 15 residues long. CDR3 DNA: TGTGCCAGTACCCGGACAGTCTCCTATAATTCACCCCTCCACTTT. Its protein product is CASTRTVSYNSPLHF.

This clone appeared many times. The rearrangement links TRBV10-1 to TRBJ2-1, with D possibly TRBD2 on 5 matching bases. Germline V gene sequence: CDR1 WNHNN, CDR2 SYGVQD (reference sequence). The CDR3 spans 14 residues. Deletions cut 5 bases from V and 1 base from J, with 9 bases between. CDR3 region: CASSPGDSYNEQFF. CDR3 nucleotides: TGCGCCAGCAGTCCCGGGGATTCCTACAATGAGCAGTTCTTC.

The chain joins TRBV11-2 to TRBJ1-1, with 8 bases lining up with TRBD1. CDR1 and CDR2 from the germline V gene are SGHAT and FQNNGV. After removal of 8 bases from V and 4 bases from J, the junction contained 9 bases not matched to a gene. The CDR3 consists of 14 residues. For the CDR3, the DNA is TGTGCCAGCTCTGGACAGGGTCTGGGCACTGAAGCTTTCTTT. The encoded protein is CASSGQGLGTEAFF.

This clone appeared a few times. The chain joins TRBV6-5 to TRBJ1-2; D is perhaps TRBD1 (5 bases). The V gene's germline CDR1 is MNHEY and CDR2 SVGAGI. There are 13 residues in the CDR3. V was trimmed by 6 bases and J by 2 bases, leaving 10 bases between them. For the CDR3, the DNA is TGTGCCAGCAGCGACAGCCCGAACTATGGCTACACCTTC. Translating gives CASSDSPNYGYTF.

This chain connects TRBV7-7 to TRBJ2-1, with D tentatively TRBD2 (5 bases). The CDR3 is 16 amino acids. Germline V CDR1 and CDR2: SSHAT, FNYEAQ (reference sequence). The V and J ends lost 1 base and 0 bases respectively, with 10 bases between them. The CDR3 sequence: CASSLERAFSYNEQFF. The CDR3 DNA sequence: TGTGCCAGCAGCTTAGAGAGGGCGTTCTCCTACAATGAGCAGTTCTTC.

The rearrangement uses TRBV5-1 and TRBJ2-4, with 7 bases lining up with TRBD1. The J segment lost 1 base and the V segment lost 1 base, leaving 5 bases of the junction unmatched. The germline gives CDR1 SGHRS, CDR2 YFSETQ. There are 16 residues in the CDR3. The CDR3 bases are TGCGCCAGCAGCTTGAGAGGGGGCGCGGCCAAAAACATTCAGTACTTC. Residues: CASSLRGGAAKNIQYF.

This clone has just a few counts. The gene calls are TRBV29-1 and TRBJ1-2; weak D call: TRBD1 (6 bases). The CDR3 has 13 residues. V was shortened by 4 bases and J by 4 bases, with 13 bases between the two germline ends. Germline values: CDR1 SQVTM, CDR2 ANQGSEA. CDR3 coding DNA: TGCAGCGTTGGACAAGGACAGATCTATGGCTACACCTTC. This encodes CSVGQGQIYGYTF.

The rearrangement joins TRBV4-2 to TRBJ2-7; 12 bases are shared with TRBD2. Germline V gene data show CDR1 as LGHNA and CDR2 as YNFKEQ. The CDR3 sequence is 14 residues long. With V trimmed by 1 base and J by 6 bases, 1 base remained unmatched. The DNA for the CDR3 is TGTGCCAGCAGCCAAGGACTAGCGGGAGTCGAGCAGTACTTC. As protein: CASSQGLAGVEQYF.

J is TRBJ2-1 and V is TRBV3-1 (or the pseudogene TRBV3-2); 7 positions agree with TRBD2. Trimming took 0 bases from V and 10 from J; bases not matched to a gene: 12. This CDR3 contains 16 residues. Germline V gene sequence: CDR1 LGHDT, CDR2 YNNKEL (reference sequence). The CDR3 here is CASSQDRTRPAGEQFF. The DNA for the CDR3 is TGTGCCAGCAGCCAAGATAGGACTAGGCCCGCGGGCGAGCAGTTCTTC.

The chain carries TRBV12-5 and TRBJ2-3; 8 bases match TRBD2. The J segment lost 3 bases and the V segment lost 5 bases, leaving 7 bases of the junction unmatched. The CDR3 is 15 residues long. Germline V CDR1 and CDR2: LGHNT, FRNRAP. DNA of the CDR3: TGTGCTAGTGGTGTGGGACTAGGAAGTACAGATACGCAGTATTTT. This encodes CASGVGLGSTDTQYF.

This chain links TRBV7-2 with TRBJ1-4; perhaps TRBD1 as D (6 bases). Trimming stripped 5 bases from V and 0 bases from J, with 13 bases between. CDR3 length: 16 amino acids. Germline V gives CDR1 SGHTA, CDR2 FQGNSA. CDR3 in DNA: TGTGCCAGCAGCACTCGACAGGCAGCAACTAATGAAAAACTGTTTTTT. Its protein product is CASSTRQAATNEKLFF.

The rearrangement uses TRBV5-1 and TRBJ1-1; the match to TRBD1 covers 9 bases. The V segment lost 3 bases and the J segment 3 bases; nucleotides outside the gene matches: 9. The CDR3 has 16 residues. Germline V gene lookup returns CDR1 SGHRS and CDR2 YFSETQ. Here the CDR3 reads CASSWRTGVLDTEAFF. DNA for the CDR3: TGCGCCAGCAGCTGGCGGACAGGGGTTTTGGACACTGAAGCTTTCTTT.

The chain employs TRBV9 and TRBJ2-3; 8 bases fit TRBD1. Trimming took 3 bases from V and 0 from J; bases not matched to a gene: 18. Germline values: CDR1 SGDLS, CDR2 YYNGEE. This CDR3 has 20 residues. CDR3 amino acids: CASSGNHQPGQETSTDTQYF. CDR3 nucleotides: TGTGCCAGCAGCGGAAATCACCAACCGGGACAGGAAACTAGCACAGATACGCAGTATTTT.